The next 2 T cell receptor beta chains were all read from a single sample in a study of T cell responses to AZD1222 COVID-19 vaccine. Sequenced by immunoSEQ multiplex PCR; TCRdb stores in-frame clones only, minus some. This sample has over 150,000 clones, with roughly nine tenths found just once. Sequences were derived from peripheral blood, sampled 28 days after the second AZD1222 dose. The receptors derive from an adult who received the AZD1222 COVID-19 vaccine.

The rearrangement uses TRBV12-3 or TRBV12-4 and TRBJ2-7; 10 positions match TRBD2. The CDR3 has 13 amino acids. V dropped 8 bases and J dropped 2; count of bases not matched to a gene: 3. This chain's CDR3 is CASGTSEAYEQYF. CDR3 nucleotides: TGTGCCAGCGGGACTAGCGAGGCCTACGAGCAGTACTTC.

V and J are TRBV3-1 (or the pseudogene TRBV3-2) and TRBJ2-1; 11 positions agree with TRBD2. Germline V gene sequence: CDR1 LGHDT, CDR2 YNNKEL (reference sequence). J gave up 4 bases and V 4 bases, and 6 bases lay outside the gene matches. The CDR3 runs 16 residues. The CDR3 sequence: CASSPLTSGSYNEQFF. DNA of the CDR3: TGTGCCAGCAGCCCACTTACTAGCGGGAGTTACAATGAGCAGTTCTTC.